This T cell receptor beta chain was sequenced during a study of cytomegalovirus exposure and HLA in healthy donors (dated by TCRdb to about 2017). Context from the whole study: In an earlier analysis of fewer than 750 of the donors, about 270 Gb of sequence data and some 120 million unique TCR beta sequences from roughly 180 million T cells were reported. Roughly 300 gigabases of sequencing data and around 80 million unique TCR sequences made up an early release that covered approximately 620 HLA-typed donors. Among the roughly 390 genotyped donors, roughly 80% belonged to the genetic ancestry cluster associated with self-reported Caucasian donors. The study aimed to test whether cataloging public T cell receptors could reveal signatures of past pathogen exposure. The T cell repertoires of 550 to 850 subjects were profiled by immunosequencing and related to cytomegalovirus serostatus. Along with the roughly 700-subject first cohort, a separate validation cohort of approximately 110 different subjects was used. High-throughput TCR immunosequencing, statistical association of individual TCRs with disease status, and machine learning were combined to predict cytomegalovirus infection status. A later analysis re-examined previously published TCR beta repertoires from several hundred donors and added high-resolution HLA genotyping to investigate patterns of TCR occurrence. In the later analysis, no new phenotypic data were used to find candidate immune exposures; instead, reliance was placed on TCR beta sequences and their occurrence across donors. To decide whether each TCR beta V gene segment behaved as functional or pseudogenic, an earlier analysis of some 600 of the donors relied on high-throughput TCR beta sequencing. Alongside the repertoire data, information on donor age, sex, ethnicity and CMV serostatus was compiled. A later genetic analysis used genome-wide SNP genotypes for about three fifths of the 666 donors, treating that subset as a discovery cohort. Every discovery cohort repertoire had been produced on one sequencing platform. Both class I and class II loci were covered by HLA typing, at four-digit resolution. The number of typed donors differed by locus: about 620-640 for A, B, C, DRB1 and DQB1; 522 for DQA1; 600 to 610 for DPA1; and roughly 470 for DPB1. Several DR-DQ haplotypes were treated as single units for association and clustering because of strong linkage in the cohort. On average, 235,054 unique TCR beta nucleotide sequences were sequenced per donor among 398 genotyped donors of the cohort, with approximately 18% of those sequences being non-productive. Results and caveats for the whole study, not just this receptor: In an earlier analysis of 587 of the donors, most TCR beta V segments appeared in productive rearrangements about 87% or about 30% of the time, broadly matching IMGT annotations. In a later analysis, TCR association rates were found to vary across HLA loci, with the most associated TCRs seen for DRB1 alleles and the fewest for HLA-C alleles. Because counts were too low, roughly 17 rarely observed V segments, including chromosome 9 orphons, were left out of the earlier analysis of 587 of the donors. Correlated functional status among segregating V segments might reflect linkage disequilibrium, but an unknown experimental factor could not be ruled out. In a later genetic analysis, fewer N-insertions in productive TCRs were reported among donors in an Asian-associated ancestry cluster than the roughly 700-donor mean. In a later analysis, HLA-associated TCR beta chains were found to be more clonally expanded and to have lower generation probabilities than equally common non-associated chains. Specific HLA alleles were associated with 16,951 TCR beta sequences at a false discovery rate of 0.05 in a later analysis. An association between a missense DCLRE1C variant and V-gene and J-gene trimming of TCR beta chains was found in a later genetic analysis and replicated in an independent cohort. In this cohort, only TCR beta chains were sequenced, and detectable features were limited by the absence of alpha or paired-chain data. Across donors, most TCR sequences were observed very rarely, whereas some public TCRs were present in many individuals. Several of the top co-occurrence clusters appeared to be linked to parvovirus B19, influenza, CMV and Epstein-Barr virus, according to a later analysis. For the cohort, immune exposure information was limited to CMV serostatus. A cluster of highly shared sequence variants was judged likely to be a technical artifact of the sequencing pipeline. In both the original and validation cohorts, the classifier was reported to diagnose cytomegalovirus status with high specificity and sensitivity. In a later analysis, most CMV-associated TCR beta chains were found to appear HLA-restricted, with HLA associations seemingly driven largely by CMV exposure. Some IMGT-functional V segments, including TRBV6-2 and TRBV6-3, could not be distinguished by the 87-base-pair reads and were therefore excluded. In vitro tests confirmed that a few of the cytomegalovirus-associated TCR beta chains recognize cytomegalovirus antigens. The study gave a list of roughly 150 TCR beta chains associated with cytomegalovirus. Roughly uniform sequencing depth across donors was assumed in presence/absence analyses, although this assumption may not hold. A further reported finding was that TCR beta sequences accurately predicted the HLA-A and HLA-B alleles for most subjects in the first cohort. The authors suggested that the approach could potentially be generalized to other disease states and immunological phenotypes. When HLA alleles, especially DR and DQ, strongly co-occurred, TCR associations were difficult to assign to individual alleles. HLA typing was unavailable for some donors at each locus, so association tests used only the typed subset.

The CDR3 runs 14 residues from the cysteine to the phenylalanine. Here the CDR3 DNA is all that survives: 42 bases in frame from base 1. Trimming costs V 5 bases and J 5 bases, and their ends lie 14 bases apart. As encoded in the germline V gene, CDR1 is SGHTA while CDR2 is FQGTGA. In the case of this clone: No cognate antigen has been identified for it. No much larger clone is present one base from it, and per-base qualities are unavailable.

Library prep was done by the immunoSEQ multiplex PCR assay. A mixture of 60 forward primers for TCR Vbeta segments and 13 reverse primers for TCR Jbeta segments was used in the multiplex PCR. Amplification of the CDR3 region of rearranged TCR beta genes was performed with a multiplex PCR assay on genomic DNA. The Illumina HiSeq System was used to sequence the amplified TCR beta libraries as 87-base-pair reads. As for the original processing: Across the 670 or so repertoires, a later analysis counted roughly 77 million unique TCR beta chains, roughly 11 million of which were shared by at least two donors. Raw reads were error-corrected and collapsed into unique sequences with a nearest-neighbor algorithm that merged closely related sequences to remove PCR and sequencing errors. V, D and J gene segments were assigned by aligning CDR3 sequences to IMGT reference sequences. For a sequence to be retained, a match of at least six nucleotides to both a V gene segment and a J gene segment was required. A rearrangement counted as productive if the CDR3 had no stop codons and remained in frame with V and J, and every other rearrangement counted as non-productive. CDR3 was defined by IMGT convention, running from the second conserved V-encoded cysteine to the conserved J-encoded phenylalanine. Sequences without an unambiguous match to a single V gene segment were excluded from the earlier analysis of several hundred of the donors. An earlier analysis of several hundred of the donors classified V segments as functional when productive rearrangements were above 56.7% and as segregating when the standard deviation between donors was above 5%. To diagnose cytomegalovirus status from the catalog of TCR beta chain sequences, a statistical classification framework was built. In a later analysis, V and J genes were assigned by comparing TCR nucleotide sequences against IMGT/GENE-DB human TR gene sequences. The TCRdist pipeline was used in a later analysis to assign CDR3 sequences and most-parsimonious VDJ recombination scenarios. In a later analysis, every TCR beta chain was defined by the combination of its CDR3 amino acid sequence and its V-gene family, and reads without a unique V-gene family were dropped. A later analysis removed 450 to 600 highly shared, low-generation-probability nucleotide sequences to deal with suspected cross-contamination and a sequencing artifact. A later analysis calculated a clonal expansion index for each public chain from normalized within-repertoire ranks of inferred template counts. In a later analysis, generation probabilities were computed with a VDJ recombination model fitted to out-of-frame rearrangements, and the resulting probabilities were checked against IGoR. A later analysis scored TCR-TCR, TCR-HLA and TCR-CMV co-occurrence with hypergeometric tests, applying a repertoire-size bias correction to TCR pairs. A later analysis estimated false discovery rates by permuting HLA or CMV assignments 20 times. In a later analysis, co-occurring TCRs were grouped with DBSCAN, and TCRdist sequence similarity was added when clustering was performed within HLA-allele-positive subsets. Repertoires with fewer than 30,000 or more than 120,000 public chains, plus five repertoires with anomalous nucleotide sharing, were excluded from co-occurrence clustering. In TCRdb, the immuneACCESS table is reduced to in-frame sequences with V and J assigned. These tables do not hold every clone; where another copy was compared, an unresolved V gene accounts for under half, and the others remain unexplained. From that table come the V and J calls and clone size; the DNA was used to work out D and trimming. This sample is represented by approximately 150,000 clones; approximately 81% of them were singletons. Together, the top ten hold more than 2% of the sample.

In total, 600 or so healthy bone marrow donors made up the cohort. At the time of sampling, all cohort members were nominally healthy, though unrecorded immune exposures were likely present. The donor tested CMV seronegative, placing the donor among the 350 to 400 seronegative members of the cohort. A peripheral blood sample was provided by each donor, and peripheral blood mononuclear cells were used for TCR beta sequencing. Genomic DNA extraction from the blood cell samples was performed with the Qiagen DNeasy Blood Extraction Kit. In this chain, TRBV7-3 is recombined with TRBJ2-3; the D gene is possibly TRBD2, with 7 bases matching. What was sequenced was PBMCs. The sequence came from a boy aged 2 to 9 in good health and CMV-seronegative. The CDR3 protein sequence reads: CASSLSGGEDTQYF. The DNA reads as follows: TGTGCCAGCAGCCTCTCGGGGGGCGAAGATACGCAGTATTTT.